This T cell receptor (beta chain) came from a study of blood T cells in healthy people across ages. General observations from the study: Comparison with aged donors showed that long-lived donors had more naive CD4+ cells and higher diversity.

PBMCs, at least 6.5 million per sample, were isolated. Together with a sample-barcoded 5' primer, a J-beta primer mix was included in a second PCR lasting roughly 6 to 12 cycles. MiXCR, run by TCRdb on the 5' RACE reads, gives a single entry per CDR3 protein. Here the sample spans 1.5 million to 2 million distinct CDR3 sequences, under 30% being singletons. Trimming pared 1 base from V and 1 base from J, leaving 4 bases between. This CDR3 has 14 amino acids. Per germline, CDR1 MNHNS and CDR2 SASEGT. To note about this clonotype: Its antigen is not known.

Sequenced: blood. J is TRBJ2-2 and V is TRBV6-1; D gene ambiguous. This TCR was sampled from a woman in her thirties in good health. The CDR3 protein is CASSEGGNTGELFF. The CDR3 coding sequence is TGTGCCAGCAGTGAAGGCGGGAACACCGGGGAGCTGTTTTTT.